These 21 T cell receptor beta chains came from one sample sequenced in a study of glioma-infiltrating T cells. The iRepertoire nested amplicon-rescue multiplex PCR amplified TCR alpha and beta CDR3s from RNA. TCRdb ran MiXCR on the multiplex PCR reads and lists one entry per CDR3 protein. Found here are approximately 400,000 distinct CDR3 sequences, 41% of them singletons; the top ten hold about 12%. The sequencing input was glioma tissue, nonneoplastic brain tissue, or PBMCs (not recorded which). Receptors were obtained from a human donor with low-grade glioma or glioblastoma, undergoing nonglioma brain surgery, or in good health (not recorded which).

V is TRBV6-6 and J is TRBJ2-7; D unclear. From germline, CDR1 is MNHNY and CDR2 SVGAGI (reference sequence). The ends were cut back, 4 bases at V and 2 bases at J, with 12 bases in the middle. The CDR3 runs 14 residues. CDR3: CASSLSTITYEQYF. CDR3 bases: TGTGCCAGCAGTTTGAGCACTATCACCTACGAGCAGTACTTC.

As for this clonotype: The junction departs from the called germline gene at one end, perhaps through a read error. The J gene is TRBJ1-6, the V gene TRBV28; 9 bases fit TRBD1. Germline CDR1 MDHEN, CDR2 SYDVKM. The CDR3 sequence is 17 residues long. In DNA form, the CDR3 reads TGTGCCAGCAGTTTAGCGGGACAGGGAGGTTATAATTCACCCATCCACTTT. Amino acid sequence: CASSLAGQGGYNSPIHF.

The chain combines TRBV28 with TRBJ2-7; D may be TRBD2 (5 bases). Trimming took 2 bases from V and 9 from J, leaving 11 bases between them. CDR1 is MDHEN and CDR2 is SYDVKM in the germline V gene. CDR3 length: 12 residues. This CDR3 reads CASSLGPRGQYF. The DNA of the CDR3 is TGTGCCAGCAGTTTAGGGCCCCGGGGGCAGTACTTC.

The chain couples TRBV20-1 to TRBJ2-1, with 11 bases lining up with TRBD2. The CDR3 has 15 amino acids. The ends lost 1 base at V and 7 bases at J; junction bases unmatched: 6. The V gene's germline CDR1 is DFQATT and CDR2 SNEGSKA (reference sequence). The CDR3 reads CSARAIAGGPNEQFF. The CDR3 DNA follows: TGCAGTGCTAGAGCGATAGCGGGAGGGCCGAATGAGCAGTTCTTC.

This clonotype was observed a few times. The chain employs TRBV20-1 and TRBJ1-1, with D possibly TRBD1 on 5 matching bases. The CDR3 has 15 amino acids. Per germline, CDR1 DFQATT and CDR2 SNEGSKA (reference sequence). Trimming shortened V by 0 bases and J by 1 base, and 12 bases separated the two germline ends. The CDR3 DNA reads TGCAGTGCTAGAGATTGGCGGGGGTCGAACACTGAAGCTTTCTTT. Amino acid sequence: CSARDWRGSNTEAFF.

The chain employs TRBV20-1 and TRBJ2-7; 8 nucleotides align to TRBD2. The CDR3 has 17 residues. CDR1 is DFQATT, CDR2 SNEGSKA, per germline (reference sequence). Trimming removed 0 bases from V and 9 bases from J; junction bases left unmatched: 19. CDR3 DNA sequence: TGCAGTGCTAGAGACCCCCCGACTAGCGTGAGAATGGAAGGGCAGTACTTC. Amino acids: CSARDPPTSVRMEGQYF.

There are many counts of this clonotype. The V and J genes are TRBV28 and TRBJ2-3, with 10 bases that match TRBD2. V shed 6 bases and J 1 base; nucleotides not matched to a gene: 4. Germline CDR1 reads MDHEN; CDR2 reads SYDVKM. The CDR3 contains 15 residues. CDR3 amino acids: CASSRGTSGTDTQYF. CDR3 nucleotide sequence: TGTGCCAGCAGCCGTGGGACTAGCGGCACAGATACGCAGTATTTT.

To note about this clonotype: A junction boundary mismatches the germline segment, possibly from a read error. The rearrangement links TRBV28 to TRBJ2-7; 12 bases fit TRBD2. The germline gives CDR1 MDHEN, CDR2 SYDVKM. The CDR3 sequence is 15 residues long. CDR3 in amino acids: CASSFSSGRGYEEYF. The CDR3 nucleotides read TGTGCCAGCAGTTTTTCTAGCGGGAGGGGCTACGAGGAGTACTTC.

This clonotype was found a few times. The chain recombines TRBV7-9 with TRBJ1-2; TRBD1 aligns across 7 bases. The V gene's germline CDR1 is SEHNR and CDR2 FQNEAQ (reference sequence). The CDR3 runs 13 residues. V shed 6 bases and J 6 bases; nucleotides not matched to a gene: 7. In nucleotides, the CDR3 is TGTGCCAGCAGAGGGACAGATCGGGATGGCTACACCTTC. Its protein product is CASRGTDRDGYTF.

In regard to this clonotype: Mismatch with germline at one junction end may stem from a read error. The chain has TRBV7-7 and TRBJ2-3; 7 nucleotides line up with TRBD2. The germline V gene encodes CDR1 SSHAT and CDR2 FNYEAQ (reference sequence). The CDR3 runs 16 residues. The CDR3 reads CASSQEGGMNTDTQYF. CDR3 DNA sequence: TGCGCCAGCAGCCAAGAGGGAGGGATGAACACAGATACGCAGTATTTT.

This clonotype occurred a few times. The chain couples TRBV5-1 to TRBJ1-6; 11 bases map to TRBD1. The CDR3 is made up of 17 amino acids. V lost 3 bases and J lost 8; bases outside the gene matches: 10. Germline CDR1 is SGHRS and CDR2 is YFSETQ. CDR3 loop: CASSSGQGANRDSPLHF. The CDR3 DNA reads as TGCGCCAGCAGCTCCGGACAGGGGGCGAATCGGGATTCACCCCTCCACTTT.

In the case of this clonotype: This may arise from a read error, as a much more abundant clone is one base away. This chain uses TRBV24-1 with TRBJ1-2, with 7 positions matching TRBD1. Trimming cost V 6 bases and J 6 bases; bases outside gene matches: 6. The CDR3 runs 13 residues. Germline V gene sequence: CDR1 KGHDR, CDR2 SFDVKD. CDR3 amino acids: CATSNYDRDGYTF. The CDR3 region has the DNA TGTGCCACCAGTAATTACGACAGGGATGGCTACACCTTC.

This clonotype was counted a few times. The chain links TRBV7-9 to TRBJ2-1; 7 bases line up with TRBD1. The CDR3 has 14 residues. Germline V gives CDR1 SEHNR, CDR2 FQNEAQ (reference sequence). Trimming cost V 4 bases and J 7 bases; bases outside gene matches: 7. For the CDR3, the DNA is TGTGCCAGCAGCTGGGACCCCAGGGGGAATGAGCAGTTCTTC. It is translated as CASSWDPRGNEQFF. The entire variable domain, with the rest obtained from reference TRBV7-9 and TRBJ2-1, is as follows: DTGVSQNPRHKITKRGQNVTFRCDPISEHNRLYWYRQTLGQGPEFLTYFQNEAQLEKSRLLSDRFSAERPKGSFSTLEIQRTEQGDSAMYLCASSWDPRGNEQFFGPGTRLTVL.

This clonotype has a handful of counts. V usage is TRBV29-1 and J usage is TRBJ2-7, with TRBD2 matching over 8 bases. Looked up from germline, CDR1 is SQVTM and CDR2 is ANQGSEA. The CDR3 spans 15 residues. V shed 6 bases and J 2 bases; nucleotides not matched to a gene: 12. CDR3 loop: CSVFTPGLVAYEQYF. The CDR3, as DNA: TGCAGCGTCTTCACCCCGGGACTAGTCGCCTACGAGCAGTACTTC.

J is TRBJ1-3 and V is TRBV10-3; unclear D gene. Germline V gene sequence: CDR1 ENHRY, CDR2 SYGVKD. Deletions cut 7 bases from V and 2 bases from J, with 9 bases between. The CDR3 runs to 13 residues. For the CDR3, the DNA is TGTGCCATCAACGGATCGCCTGGAAACACCATATATTTT. It is translated as CAINGSPGNTIYF.

The CDR3 coding sequence is TGCGCCAGCAGCCAAGGGTTAGGACCACGAGGCGGGGAGCTGTTTTTT. Protein sequence: CASSQGLGPRGGELFF. The chain has TRBV4-3 and TRBJ2-2, with D unclear. From germline, CDR1 is LGHNA and CDR2 YSLEER. With 1 base removed from V and 7 bases from J, the gap between germline ends came to 16 bases. The CDR3 contains 16 residues.

This chain connects TRBV7-2 to TRBJ2-1; TRBD2 matches 7 bases. Germline V gene lookup returns CDR1 SGHTA and CDR2 FQGNSA. This CDR3 is built from 13 residues. V was pared by 4 bases and J by 9 bases, with 6 bases of the junction left unmatched. CDR3 sequence reads: CASSWRERGEQFF. The CDR3 bases are TGTGCCAGCAGCTGGCGGGAGCGGGGTGAGCAGTTCTTC.

The table lists this clonotype with many counts. This sequence joins TRBV27 and TRBJ1-1; D is ambiguous. Germline V CDR1 and CDR2: MNHEY, SMNVEV (reference sequence). V was pared by 6 bases and J by 8 bases, with 16 bases between. The CDR3 runs 13 residues. In DNA, the CDR3 is TGTGCCAGCAGACGCCATCGGGGTTTGGAAGCTTTCTTT. Its translation: CASRRHRGLEAFF.

V is TRBV4-3 and J is TRBJ2-5, with D perhaps TRBD2 (6 bases). CDR3 length: 15 residues. Germline CDR1 LGHNA, CDR2 YSLEER. Deletions cut 4 bases from V and 3 bases from J, with 15 bases between. The CDR3 protein is CASSLRSSGEETQYF. The CDR3 region has the DNA TGCGCCAGCAGCCTACGGAGTAGCGGTGAAGAGACCCAGTACTTC.

This chain links TRBV5-1 with TRBJ1-2, with D unresolved. Germline V gives CDR1 SGHRS, CDR2 YFSETQ. V dropped 2 bases and J dropped 6 bases, with 8 bases sitting between them. The CDR3 loop spans 12 amino acids. The CDR3 sequence is CASSLWTHGYTF. The DNA for the CDR3 is TGCGCCAGCAGCTTATGGACCCATGGCTACACCTTC.

Regarding this clonotype: This may come from a read error, since a much larger clone is one base off. The V call is TRBV20-1, the J call TRBJ2-1; the match to TRBD2 covers 9 bases. Germline CDR1 is DFQATT and CDR2 is SNEGSKA (reference sequence). The length of the CDR3 is 14 residues. V shed 5 bases and J 8 bases; nucleotides not matched to a gene: 10. The CDR3 DNA reads as TGCAGTGCTCCGGTTGGCGGGAGGGCCCATGAGCAGTTCTTC. Amino acid sequence: CSAPVGGRAHEQFF.